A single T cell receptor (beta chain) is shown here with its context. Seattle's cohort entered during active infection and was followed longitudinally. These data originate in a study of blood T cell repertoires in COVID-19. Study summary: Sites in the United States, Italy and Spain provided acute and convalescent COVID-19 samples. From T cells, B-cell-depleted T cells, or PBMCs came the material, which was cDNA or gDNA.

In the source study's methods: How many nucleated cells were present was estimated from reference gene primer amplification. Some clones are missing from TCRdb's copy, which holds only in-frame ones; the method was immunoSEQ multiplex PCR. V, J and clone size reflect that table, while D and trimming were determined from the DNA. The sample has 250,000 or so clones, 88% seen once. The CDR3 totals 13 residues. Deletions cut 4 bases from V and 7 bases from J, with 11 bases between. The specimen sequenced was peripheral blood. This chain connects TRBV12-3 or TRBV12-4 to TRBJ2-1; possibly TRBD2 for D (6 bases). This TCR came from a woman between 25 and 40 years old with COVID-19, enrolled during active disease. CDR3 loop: CASSYGSQNEQFF. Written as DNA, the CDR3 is TGTGCCAGCAGTTACGGGAGCCAGAATGAGCAGTTCTTC.